This entry features one TCR beta chain sequence. This clone was recorded once. This receptor's antigen is unknown. The sample holds no much larger clone one base away, and base qualities are not on file. The library was built by means of the immunoSEQ multiplex PCR assay. RNA was extracted from all samples and reverse transcribed into cDNA as template for TCR sequencing. First-strand cDNA was synthesized using SuperScript III with a 2:1 mix of oligo-dT and random hexamers. A synthetic immune receptor repertoire was used to gauge amplification bias, and whatever bias remained was removed computationally. Turning to the authors' computational methods: Raw reads were preprocessed for error removal, and CDR3 was defined according to IMGT conventions as running from the conserved cysteine to phenylalanine. To get clonality, Shannon entropy was normalized by log2 of the number of productive unique TCRs and the result was subtracted from 1. Scalp TCRbeta sequences were cross-referenced with sorted blood CD4 and CD8 repertoires so that the CD4 or CD8 identity of scalp clones could be inferred. Drawn from immuneACCESS, this table holds only the in-frame rearrangements with V and J called that TCRdb kept. Clones are partly lost; checked studies trace under half to an unresolved V gene and leave the rest unexplained. That table is the source of V, J and clone size, and D and trimming were worked out from the DNA. This sample comprises 150,000 to 200,000 clones, 50% to 70% of them detected only once. The top ten constitute over 1.5% of the sample.

This record belongs to a study of CD8+ T cells in alopecia areata (dated by TCRdb to 2016 to 2018). Study-wide context: The treated patients took part in an open-label pilot trial in which moderate-to-severe alopecia areata was treated with oral tofacitinib at 5 to 10 mg twice daily. Tofacitinib was given for 6 to 18 months, followed by 6 months of follow-up off drug to assess delayed response and recurrence. To study T cell clonal expansion in alopecia areata, the researchers applied high-throughput TCRbeta sequencing to both the C3H/HeJ mouse model and human patients. In humans, TCRbeta sequencing was performed on scalp tissue and on sorted CD4+ and CD8+ peripheral blood T cells from healthy controls and from patients with patchy or totalis/universalis alopecia areata. Tofacitinib-treated patients had biopsies at baseline and at 4 and 24 weeks of treatment, with a later scalp biopsy in several patients. Clonality in the scalp was compared among normal scalp (n=4), patchy alopecia areata scalp (n=8), and alopecia totalis/universalis scalp (n=8). The RNA source kit depended on sample type: the PAXgene miRNA kit for fixed scalp, the miRNeasy kit for PBMCs, and the RNeasy kit for mouse skin. TCRbeta CDR3 regions were amplified by immunoSEQ multiplex PCR with 35 Vbeta forward and 13 Jbeta reverse primers. Results and caveats for the whole study, not just this receptor: Compared with normal scalp, lesional scalp, particularly in alopecia totalis/universalis, had higher clonality and more expanded CD8+ clones, which suggests antigenic drive. Compared with mice, TCR sequences shared between patients were less clear, possibly partly because of HLA diversity across the patient population. Unlike mouse skin, where gammadelta T cells dominate, normal human skin contains resident alphabeta T cells that get sequenced too, which complicates analysis of the scalp TCR repertoire.

The germline V gene yields SGHVS for CDR1 and FQNEAQ for CDR2. The CDR3 holds 14 amino acids from the cysteine to the phenylalanine. The kept DNA is CDR3 alone, 42 bases in frame from the first base. Relative to germline, V is missing 4 bases and J is missing 5 bases, with 6 bases of the junction outside any gene match. The time point label, as the study defines it: baseline before oral tofacitinib. Peripheral blood and lesional scalp punch biopsies were obtained from patients with alopecia areata. PBMCs were separated by density centrifugation and stained for CD3, CD4 and CD8, after which CD4+ and CD8+ T cells were sorted on a FACSAria.

The clonotype comes from a human donor with alopecia areata. The sequencing used CD4+ T cells sorted from blood, collected at week 0. The sequence links TRBV7-8 to TRBJ2-5, with TRBD1 identical over 8 junction bases. For the CDR3, the sequence is CASSSQGAAETQYF. The DNA sequence is TGTGCCAGCAGCTCCCAGGGGGCGGCGGAGACCCAGTACTTC.